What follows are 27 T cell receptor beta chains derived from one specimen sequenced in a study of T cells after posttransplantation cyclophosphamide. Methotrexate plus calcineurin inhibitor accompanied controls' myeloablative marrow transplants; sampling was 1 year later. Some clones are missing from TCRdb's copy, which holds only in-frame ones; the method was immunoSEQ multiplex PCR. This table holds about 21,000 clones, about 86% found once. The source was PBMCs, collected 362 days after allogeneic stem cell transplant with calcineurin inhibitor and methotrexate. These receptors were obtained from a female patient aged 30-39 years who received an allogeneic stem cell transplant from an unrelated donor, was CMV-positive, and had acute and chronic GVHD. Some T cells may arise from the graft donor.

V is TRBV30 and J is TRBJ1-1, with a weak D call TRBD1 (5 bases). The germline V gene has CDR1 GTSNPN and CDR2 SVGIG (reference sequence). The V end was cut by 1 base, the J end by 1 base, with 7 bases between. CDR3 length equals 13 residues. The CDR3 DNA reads TGTGCCTGGAGTGGGAGGGGGAACACTGAAGCTTTCTTT. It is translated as CAWSGRGNTEAFF.

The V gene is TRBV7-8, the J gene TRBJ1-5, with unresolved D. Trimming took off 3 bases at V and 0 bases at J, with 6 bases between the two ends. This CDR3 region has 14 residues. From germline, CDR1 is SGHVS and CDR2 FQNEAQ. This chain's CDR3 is CASSLSSSNQPQHF. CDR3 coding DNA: TGTGCCAGCAGCTTGTCCTCTAGCAATCAGCCCCAGCATTTT.

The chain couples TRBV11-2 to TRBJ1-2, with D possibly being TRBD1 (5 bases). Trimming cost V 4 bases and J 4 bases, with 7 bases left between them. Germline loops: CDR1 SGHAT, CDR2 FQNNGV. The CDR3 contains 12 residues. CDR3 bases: TGTGCCAGCAGCTCAGGGTTCTATGGCTACACCTTC. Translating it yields CASSSGFYGYTF. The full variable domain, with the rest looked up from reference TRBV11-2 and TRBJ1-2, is EAGVAQSPRYKIIEKRQSVAFWCNPISGHATLYWYQQILGQGPKLLIQFQNNGVVDDSQLPKDRFSAERLKGVDSTLKIQPAKLEDSAVYLCASSSGFYGYTFGSGTRLTVV.

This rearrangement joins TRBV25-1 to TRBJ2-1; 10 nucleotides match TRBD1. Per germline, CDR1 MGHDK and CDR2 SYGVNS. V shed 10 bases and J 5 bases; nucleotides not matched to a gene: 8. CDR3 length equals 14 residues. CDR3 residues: CAKVGQGGHNEQFF. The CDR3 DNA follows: TGTGCCAAAGTAGGACAGGGGGGACACAATGAGCAGTTCTTC.

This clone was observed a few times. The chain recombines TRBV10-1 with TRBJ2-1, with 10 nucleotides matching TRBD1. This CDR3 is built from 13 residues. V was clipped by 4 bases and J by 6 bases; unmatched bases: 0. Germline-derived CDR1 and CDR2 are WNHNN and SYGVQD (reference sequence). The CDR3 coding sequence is TGCGCCAGCAGTGGGGACAGGGGCAATGAGCAGTTCTTC. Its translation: CASSGDRGNEQFF.

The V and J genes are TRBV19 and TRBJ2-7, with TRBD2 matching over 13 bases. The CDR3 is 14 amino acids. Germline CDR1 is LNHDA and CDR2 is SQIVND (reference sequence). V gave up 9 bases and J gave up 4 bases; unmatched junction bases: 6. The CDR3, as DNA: TGTGCCAGCAGGACTAGCGGGAGAGCATACGAGCAGTACTTC. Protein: CASRTSGRAYEQYF.

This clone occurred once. This chain's CDR3 is CASSLDSTEAFF. CDR3 DNA: TGCGCCAGCAGCTTGGATAGCACTGAAGCTTTCTTT. The chain recombines TRBV5-1 with TRBJ1-1; D is undetermined. This CDR3 comprises 12 residues. The V gene lost 0 bases and the J gene lost 4 bases, with 4 bases spanning the gap. CDR1 is SGHRS and CDR2 is YFSETQ in the germline V gene.

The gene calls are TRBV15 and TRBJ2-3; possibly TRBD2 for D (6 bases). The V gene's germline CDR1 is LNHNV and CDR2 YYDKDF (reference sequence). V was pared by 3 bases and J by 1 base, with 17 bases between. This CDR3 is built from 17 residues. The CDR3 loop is CATSRSGRGLGTDTQYF. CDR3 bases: TGTGCCACCAGCAGGTCCGGGCGGGGACTTGGCACAGATACGCAGTATTTT.

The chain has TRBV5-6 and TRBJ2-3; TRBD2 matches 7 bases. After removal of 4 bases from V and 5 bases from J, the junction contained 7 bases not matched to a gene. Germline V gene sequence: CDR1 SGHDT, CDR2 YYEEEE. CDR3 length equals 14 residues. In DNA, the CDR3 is TGTGCCAGCAGCCTGGGGAGCGGGGTAGATACGCAGTATTTT. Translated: CASSLGSGVDTQYF.

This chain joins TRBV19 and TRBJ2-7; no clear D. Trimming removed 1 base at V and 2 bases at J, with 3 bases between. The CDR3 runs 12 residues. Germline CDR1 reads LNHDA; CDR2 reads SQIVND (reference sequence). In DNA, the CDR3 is TGTGCCAGTAGTATAGGGCCCTACGAGCAGTACTTC. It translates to CASSIGPYEQYF.

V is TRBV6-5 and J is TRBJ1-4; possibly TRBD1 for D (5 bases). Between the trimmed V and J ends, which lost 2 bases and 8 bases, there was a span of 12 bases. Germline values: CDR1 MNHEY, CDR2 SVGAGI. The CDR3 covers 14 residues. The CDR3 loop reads CASSYDSLGEKLFF. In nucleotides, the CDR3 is TGTGCCAGCAGTTACGACAGTTTGGGGGAAAAACTGTTTTTT.

In DNA, the CDR3 is TGTGCCAGCAGCCGACAGGAGGATTACGATAATGAAAAACTGTTTTTT. Translation gives CASSRQEDYDNEKLFF. This sequence joins TRBV7-9 and TRBJ1-4; tentative D call: TRBD1 (6 bases). Trimming left V 5 bases short and J 4 bases short, with 17 bases between. The CDR3 runs to 16 residues. Germline lookup yields CDR1 SEHNR and CDR2 FQNEAQ (reference sequence).

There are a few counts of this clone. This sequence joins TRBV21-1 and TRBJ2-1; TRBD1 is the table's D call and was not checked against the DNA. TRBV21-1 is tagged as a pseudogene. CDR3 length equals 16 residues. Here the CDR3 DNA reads TGTGCCAGCAGCAAAAACCAAGAAGGGGCGACAAATGAGCAGTTCTTC. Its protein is CASSKNQEGATNEQFF.

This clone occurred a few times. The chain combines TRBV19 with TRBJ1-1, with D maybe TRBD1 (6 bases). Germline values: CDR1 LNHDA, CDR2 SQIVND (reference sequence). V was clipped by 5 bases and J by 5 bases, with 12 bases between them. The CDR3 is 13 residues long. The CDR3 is CASSPRGWTEAFF. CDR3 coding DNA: TGTGCCAGTAGTCCCAGGGGATGGACTGAAGCTTTCTTT. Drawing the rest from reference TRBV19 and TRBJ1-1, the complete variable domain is DGGITQSPKYLFRKEGQNVTLSCEQNLNHDAMYWYRQDPGQGLRLIYYSQIVNDFQKGDIAEGYSVSREKKESFPLTVTSAQKNPTAFYLCASSPRGWTEAFFGQGTRLTVV.

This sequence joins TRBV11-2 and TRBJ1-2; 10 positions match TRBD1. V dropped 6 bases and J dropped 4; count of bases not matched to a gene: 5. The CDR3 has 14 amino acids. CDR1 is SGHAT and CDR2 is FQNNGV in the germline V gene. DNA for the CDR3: TGTGCCAGCAGACAGACAGGGGGCTCCTATGGCTACACCTTC. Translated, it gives CASRQTGGSYGYTF.

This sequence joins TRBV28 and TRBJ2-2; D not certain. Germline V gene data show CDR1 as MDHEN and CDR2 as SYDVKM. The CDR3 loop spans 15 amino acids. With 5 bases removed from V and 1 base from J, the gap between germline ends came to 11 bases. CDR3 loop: CASSRTTRNTGELFF. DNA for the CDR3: TGTGCCAGCAGTAGAACTACCAGGAACACCGGGGAGCTGTTTTTT.

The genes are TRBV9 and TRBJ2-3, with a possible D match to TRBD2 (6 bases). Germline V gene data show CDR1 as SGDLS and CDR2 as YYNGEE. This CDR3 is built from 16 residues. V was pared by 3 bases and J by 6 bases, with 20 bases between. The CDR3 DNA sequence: TGTGCCAGCAGCGCCCAAGTGGCTAGCGTTCTTGATACGCAGTATTTT. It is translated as CASSAQVASVLDTQYF.

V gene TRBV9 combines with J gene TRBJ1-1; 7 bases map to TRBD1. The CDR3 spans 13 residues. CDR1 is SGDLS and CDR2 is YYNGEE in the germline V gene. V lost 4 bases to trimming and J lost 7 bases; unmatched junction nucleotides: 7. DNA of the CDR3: TGTGCCAGCAGCCCTCCCAGGGGGTTTGAAGCTTTCTTT. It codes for CASSPPRGFEAFF.

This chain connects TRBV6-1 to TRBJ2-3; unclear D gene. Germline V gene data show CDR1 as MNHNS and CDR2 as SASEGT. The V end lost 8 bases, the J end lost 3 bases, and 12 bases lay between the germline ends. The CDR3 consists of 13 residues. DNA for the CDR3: TGTGCCAGCTTTAAATCAGATACAGATACGCAGTATTTT. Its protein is CASFKSDTDTQYF.

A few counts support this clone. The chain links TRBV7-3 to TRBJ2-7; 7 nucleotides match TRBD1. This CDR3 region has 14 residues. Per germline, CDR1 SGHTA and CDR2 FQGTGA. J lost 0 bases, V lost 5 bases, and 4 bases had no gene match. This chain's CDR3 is CASSDRVSSYEQYF. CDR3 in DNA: TGTGCCAGCAGCGACAGGGTGAGCTCCTACGAGCAGTACTTC.

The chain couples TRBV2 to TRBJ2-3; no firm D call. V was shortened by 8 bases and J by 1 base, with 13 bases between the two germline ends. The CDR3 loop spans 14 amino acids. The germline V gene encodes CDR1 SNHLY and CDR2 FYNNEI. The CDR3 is CASVVEVRTDTQYF. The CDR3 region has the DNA TGTGCCAGCGTCGTTGAGGTTCGCACAGATACGCAGTATTTT.

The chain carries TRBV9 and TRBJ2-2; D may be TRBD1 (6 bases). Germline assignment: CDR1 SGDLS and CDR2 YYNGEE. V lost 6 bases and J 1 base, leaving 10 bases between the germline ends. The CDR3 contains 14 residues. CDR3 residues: CASKGTMNTGELFF. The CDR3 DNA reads TGTGCCAGCAAAGGGACAATGAACACCGGGGAGCTGTTTTTT.

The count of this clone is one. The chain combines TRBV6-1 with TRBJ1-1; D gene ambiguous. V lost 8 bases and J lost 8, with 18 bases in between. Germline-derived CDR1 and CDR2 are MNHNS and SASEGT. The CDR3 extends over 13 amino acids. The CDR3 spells CASLIGQRGEAFF. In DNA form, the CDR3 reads TGTGCCAGCCTAATAGGGCAGCGCGGGGAAGCTTTCTTT.

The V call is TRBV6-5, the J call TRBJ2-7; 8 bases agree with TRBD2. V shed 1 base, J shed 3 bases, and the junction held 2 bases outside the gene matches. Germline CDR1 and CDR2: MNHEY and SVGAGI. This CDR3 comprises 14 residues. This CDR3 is CASSYWGTSYEQYF. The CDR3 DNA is TGTGCCAGCAGTTACTGGGGGACTAGCTACGAGCAGTACTTC.

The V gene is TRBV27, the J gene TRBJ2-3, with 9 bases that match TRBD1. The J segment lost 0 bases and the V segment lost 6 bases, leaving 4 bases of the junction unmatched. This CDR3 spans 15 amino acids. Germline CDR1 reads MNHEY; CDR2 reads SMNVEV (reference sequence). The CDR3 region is CASRDRGFSTDTQYF. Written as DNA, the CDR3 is TGTGCCAGCAGGGACAGGGGTTTCAGCACAGATACGCAGTATTTT.

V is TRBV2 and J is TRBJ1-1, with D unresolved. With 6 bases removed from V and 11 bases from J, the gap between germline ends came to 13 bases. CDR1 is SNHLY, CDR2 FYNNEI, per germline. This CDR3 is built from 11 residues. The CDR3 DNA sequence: TGTGCCAGCAGATCGGCGGGCAGGGCTTTCTTT. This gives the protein CASRSAGRAFF.

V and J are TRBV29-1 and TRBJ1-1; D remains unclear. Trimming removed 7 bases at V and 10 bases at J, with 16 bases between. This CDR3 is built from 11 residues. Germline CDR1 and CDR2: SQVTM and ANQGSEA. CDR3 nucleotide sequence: TGCAGCGGCACCGACGAGTGGAGAGCTTTCTTT. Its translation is CSGTDEWRAFF.